This TCR beta chain was sequenced during a study of blood T cell repertoires in COVID-19. On the study more broadly: COVID-19 samples from acute and convalescent phases originated in the United States, Italy and Spain.

Authors' processing steps: Nucleated cell counts were estimated from reference gene primer amplification. This table comes from immunoSEQ multiplex PCR, and its TCRdb copy is limited to in-frame clones, with some not included. V, J and clone size are taken as reported in that table, and D and trimming were inferred from the DNA itself. The table has 150,000 to 200,000 clones, 92% seen once; the top ten hold about 4.8%. The CDR3 totals 15 residues. Germline V gene data show CDR1 as LNHDA and CDR2 as SQIVND (reference sequence). V trimming: 7 bases; J trimming: 2 bases; junction bases outside the gene matches: 6. Seattle cases were enrolled at active infection and followed longitudinally.

Sequencing was performed on peripheral blood. The V gene is TRBV19, the J gene TRBJ1-5; 9 nucleotides agree with TRBD1. This TCR was recovered from a man aged 30 to 39 with COVID-19, enrolled during active disease. The chain's CDR3 is CASTLQGAGNQPQHF. The CDR3 coding sequence is TGTGCCAGTACCTTACAGGGGGCCGGCAATCAGCCCCAGCATTTT. Drawing the rest from reference TRBV19 and TRBJ1-5, the complete variable domain is DGGITQSPKYLFRKEGQNVTLSCEQNLNHDAMYWYRQDPGQGLRLIYYSQIVNDFQKGDIAEGYSVSREKKESFPLTVTSAQKNPTAFYLCASTLQGAGNQPQHFGDGTRLSIL.